Each of the 17 T cell receptor beta chains below was sequenced from the same sample in a study of beta chain features in type 1 diabetes. Study conclusions and caveats: A moderate, significant TCRB CDR3 shortening appeared in type 1 diabetes across four CD4+ subsets.

Reverse transcribing all isolated RNA meant expressed TCRB transcripts were sequenced. Clones were read by immunoSEQ multiplex PCR, and TCRdb kept only the in-frame ones, dropping some. The sample lists 640,000 or so clones, around 15% seen once, with 0.022% in the top ten. No cognate antigen is known for these TCRs. Sequences were obtained from naive CD4+ T cells from blood. The receptors originated from a man aged 18 to 29 with type 1 diabetes.

This clone occurred a few times. V gene TRBV19 combines with J gene TRBJ2-3; tentative D call: TRBD1 (5 bases). CDR3 length: 15 residues. Trimming pared 3 bases from V and 3 bases from J, leaving 13 bases between. The germline V gene has CDR1 LNHDA and CDR2 SQIVND (reference sequence). For the CDR3, the DNA is TGTGCCAGTAGTATCCGAAGGGGCTCAACAGATACGCAGTATTTT. Amino acid sequence: CASSIRRGSTDTQYF.

The J gene is TRBJ2-7, the V gene TRBV9, with TRBD1 as a possible D gene (6 bases). Germline loops: CDR1 SGDLS, CDR2 YYNGEE. V lost 2 bases and J 5 bases, leaving 20 bases between the germline ends. The CDR3 is made up of 16 amino acids. The CDR3 here is CASSVGHTGLGDEQYF. The CDR3 DNA is TGTGCCAGCAGCGTTGGGCATACAGGGCTCGGGGACGAGCAGTACTTC.

This clone was found a few times. CDR3 DNA: TGTGCCAGCACCAGGGTATCAGATACGCAGTATTTT. This codes for CASTRVSDTQYF. V gene TRBV2 combines with J gene TRBJ2-3, with D maybe TRBD1 (5 bases). Per the germline V gene, CDR1 is SNHLY and CDR2 is FYNNEI. The CDR3 runs to 12 residues. Trimming took 7 bases from V and 4 from J, leaving 9 bases between them. The full variable domain, its missing parts supplied by reference TRBV2 and TRBJ2-3, is EPEVTQTPSHQVTQMGQEVILRCVPISNHLYFYWYRQILGQKVEFLVSFYNNEISEKSEIFDDQFSVERPDGSNFTLKIRSTKLEDSAMYFCASTRVSDTQYFGPGTRLTVL.

This clone came up a few times. The rearrangement uses TRBV30 and TRBJ1-4, with D unclear. Trimming took off 2 bases at V and 4 bases at J, with 11 bases between the two ends. The CDR3 runs 14 residues. Germline V gene data show CDR1 as GTSNPN and CDR2 as SVGIG (reference sequence). The CDR3 here is CAWSSGDNNEKLFF. CDR3 in DNA: TGTGCCTGGAGTTCGGGAGACAATAATGAAAAACTGTTTTTT.

This clone occurred a few times. The chain combines TRBV5-6 with TRBJ1-1; 10 bases line up with TRBD1. Trimming cost V 2 bases and J 10 bases; bases outside gene matches: 2. This CDR3 region has 12 residues. Germline V gives CDR1 SGHDT, CDR2 YYEEEE. CDR3 amino acids: CASSFRTGGAFF. The CDR3 nucleotides read TGTGCCAGCAGCTTTCGGACAGGGGGAGCTTTCTTT.

This clone was observed a few times. This chain uses TRBV6-5 with TRBJ2-7, with 7 bases matching TRBD1. Germline-derived CDR1 and CDR2 are MNHEY and SVGAGI. The length of the CDR3 is 14 residues. J lost 3 bases, V lost 6 bases, and 8 bases had no gene match. DNA for the CDR3: TGTGCCAGCAGCCCGGGACAGAAAGTCTACGAGCAGTACTTC. This sequence encodes CASSPGQKVYEQYF.

The chain employs TRBV29-1 and TRBJ2-7; maybe TRBD1 (6 bases). V gave up 4 bases and J gave up 4 bases, with 11 bases separating them. Germline V lookup: CDR1 SQVTM, CDR2 ANQGSEA. This CDR3 has 12 residues. Here the CDR3 DNA reads TGCAGCGTTGGCCAGGGGCGGTACGAGCAGTACTTC. Residues: CSVGQGRYEQYF.

The chain carries TRBV5-6 and TRBJ1-6; D gene uncertain. In germline, CDR1 is SGHDT, CDR2 YYEEEE. The CDR3 covers 12 residues. The V gene lost 4 bases and the J gene lost 11 bases, with 10 bases spanning the gap. CDR3 region: CASSLGVPPLHF. Written as DNA, the CDR3 is TGTGCCAGCAGCCTGGGAGTGCCACCCCTCCACTTT.

The rearrangement uses TRBV13 and TRBJ2-7, with D unclear. This CDR3 contains 12 residues. Germline V gene data show CDR1 as PRHDT and CDR2 as FYEKMQ (reference sequence). The ends were cut back, 2 bases at V and 7 bases at J, with 9 bases in the middle. CDR3 nucleotides: TGTGCCAGCAGCTTACCCCTGGGGGAGCAGTACTTC. The encoded protein is CASSLPLGEQYF.

The rearrangement links TRBV30 to TRBJ1-5, with 8 nucleotides matching TRBD1. Germline CDR1 reads GTSNPN; CDR2 reads SVGIG (reference sequence). This CDR3 has 13 amino acids. Losses at the gene ends were 4 bases for V and 7 bases for J; bases not matched to a gene: 6. The CDR3 sequence is CAWTGGDAQPQHF. The CDR3 region has the DNA TGTGCCTGGACAGGGGGCGACGCCCAGCCCCAGCATTTT.

The genes are TRBV7-6 and TRBJ1-6; 7 bases line up with TRBD1. Trimming removed 0 bases from V and 10 bases from J; junction bases left unmatched: 3. CDR1 is SGHVS, CDR2 FNYEAQ, per germline. CDR3 size: 14 residues. The CDR3 loop is CASSLATGQSPLHF. The CDR3 DNA reads TGTGCCAGCAGCTTAGCGACAGGGCAGTCACCCCTCCACTTT.

The chain carries TRBV30 and TRBJ2-5; D is ambiguous. The CDR3 is made up of 12 amino acids. Trimming took off 3 bases at V and 7 bases at J, with 12 bases between the two ends. Germline CDR1 reads GTSNPN; CDR2 reads SVGIG (reference sequence). The CDR3 bases are TGTGCCTGGAGGGCCCAGGTAGGGACCCAGTACTTC. Its protein product is CAWRAQVGTQYF.

This clone has just a few counts. The J gene is TRBJ1-6, the V gene TRBV30; TRBD1 might be the D (6 bases). Germline lookup yields CDR1 GTSNPN and CDR2 SVGIG (reference sequence). The CDR3 consists of 12 residues. Trimming took 4 bases from V and 7 from J, leaving 8 bases between them. The CDR3 here is CAWITGNSPLHF. CDR3 coding DNA: TGTGCCTGGATAACAGGGAATTCACCCCTCCACTTT.

The genes are TRBV30 and TRBJ2-4; 7 bases fit TRBD2. V shed 2 bases and J 4 bases; nucleotides not matched to a gene: 2. This CDR3 has 13 amino acids. Germline loops: CDR1 GTSNPN, CDR2 SVGIG (reference sequence). CDR3 protein: CAWSRTSKNIQYF. The CDR3 DNA sequence: TGTGCCTGGAGTCGGACTAGTAAAAACATTCAGTACTTC.

This sequence joins TRBV13 and TRBJ1-5; 7 positions match TRBD1. The CDR3 loop spans 14 amino acids. V was clipped by 6 bases and J by 3 bases; unmatched bases: 5. Per germline, CDR1 PRHDT and CDR2 FYEKMQ (reference sequence). The CDR3 loop reads CASSSGGFNQPQHF. The CDR3 DNA sequence: TGTGCCAGCAGTTCAGGGGGGTTCAATCAGCCCCAGCATTTT.

The rearrangement joins TRBV4-1 to TRBJ1-4; 8 nucleotides agree with TRBD1. Germline CDR1 MGHRA, CDR2 YSYEKL. Trimming took 3 bases from V and 1 from J; bases not matched to a gene: 1. The CDR3 is 15 amino acids. DNA of the CDR3: TGCGCCAGCAGCCAGGGGACAGGAACTAATGAAAAACTGTTTTTT. Protein sequence: CASSQGTGTNEKLFF.

V gene TRBV6-1 combines with J gene TRBJ2-5, with 12 bases matching TRBD2. Germline loops: CDR1 MNHNS, CDR2 SASEGT. With V trimmed by 2 bases and J by 2 bases, 9 bases remained unmatched. The CDR3 spans 18 residues. CDR3 region: CASSELTSGGIFQETQYF. As DNA, the CDR3 is TGTGCCAGCAGTGAATTGACTAGCGGGGGTATTTTTCAAGAGACCCAGTACTTC.